The 31 T cell receptor beta chains presented below share a single source sample, sequenced in a study of blood T cell repertoires in COVID-19. Data came from immunoSEQ multiplex PCR; TCRdb stores just in-frame clones and leaves some out. The sample gives about 170,000 clones, more than 70% of which show up once; roughly 19% is in the top ten. Sequences were obtained from peripheral blood. These receptors originate from a woman in her 70s who had recovered from COVID-19.

This chain connects TRBV10-3 to TRBJ2-7, with D possibly TRBD2 on 6 matching bases. V was pared by 4 bases and J by 0 bases, with 10 bases between. CDR1 is ENHRY, CDR2 SYGVKD, per germline. This CDR3 region has 14 residues. CDR3 nucleotides: TGTGCCATCAGTGTTGGGGGGAGCTCCTACGAGCAGTACTTC. Its protein product is CAISVGGSSYEQYF.

The rearrangement uses TRBV9 and TRBJ1-1; the D gene is possibly TRBD1 (6 bases). V was cut by 0 bases and J by 0 bases, with 15 bases left in between. Germline CDR1 reads SGDLS; CDR2 reads YYNGEE. The CDR3 sequence is 17 residues long. The CDR3 sequence: CASSVGPQTGLNTEAFF. CDR3 nucleotide sequence: TGTGCCAGCAGCGTAGGGCCCCAGACAGGTCTGAACACTGAAGCTTTCTTT.

V usage is TRBV18 and J usage is TRBJ1-4; weak D call: TRBD1 (5 bases). CDR3 size: 17 residues. Deletions cut 2 bases from V and 0 bases from J, with 13 bases between. The V gene's germline CDR1 is KGHSH and CDR2 LQKENI. The CDR3 coding sequence is TGTGCCAGCTCACCAGTAACAGGCCCCACAACTAATGAAAAACTGTTTTTT. Protein: CASSPVTGPTTNEKLFF.

The J gene is TRBJ2-1, the V gene TRBV9; 12 nucleotides match TRBD2. Germline V gene sequence: CDR1 SGDLS, CDR2 YYNGEE. The CDR3 consists of 20 residues. V lost 4 bases and J lost 8; bases outside the gene matches: 22. In DNA form, the CDR3 reads TGTGCCAGCAGCCCCGGCTGGGCTAGCGGGAGGGCCCCGATAGCGCATGAGCAGTTCTTC. Protein: CASSPGWASGRAPIAHEQFF.

The chain carries TRBV3-1 (or the pseudogene TRBV3-2) and TRBJ1-1, with a weak D call TRBD1 (6 bases). V lost 0 bases, J lost 7 bases, and 9 bases lay in between. Per the germline V gene, CDR1 is LGHDT and CDR2 is YNNKEL (reference sequence). This CDR3 has 13 residues. CDR3 amino acids: CASSQDRGGEAFF. DNA for the CDR3: TGTGCCAGCAGCCAAGATAGGGGGGGTGAAGCTTTCTTT.

The V gene is TRBV2, the J gene TRBJ1-1, with TRBD1 as a possible D gene (6 bases). Trimming took off 6 bases at V and 5 bases at J, with 19 bases between the two ends. There are 15 residues in the CDR3. CDR1 and CDR2 from the germline V gene are SNHLY and FYNNEI. The CDR3 reads CASRVVGGGGTEAFF. CDR3 DNA: TGTGCCAGCAGGGTGGTTGGGGGCGGCGGAACTGAAGCTTTCTTT.

The chain joins TRBV3-1 (or the pseudogene TRBV3-2) to TRBJ1-3; D remains ambiguous. There are 15 residues in the CDR3. The V end lost 4 bases, the J end lost 0 bases, and 10 bases lay between the germline ends. Germline V lookup: CDR1 LGHDT, CDR2 YNNKEL (reference sequence). CDR3 protein: CASSRRASSGNTIYF. The CDR3 nucleotides read TGTGCCAGCAGCCGGCGGGCATCCTCTGGAAACACCATATATTTT.

The chain combines TRBV6-5 with TRBJ2-3, with D maybe TRBD2 (5 bases). Trimming shortened V by 6 bases and J by 10 bases, and 20 bases separated the two germline ends. The CDR3 runs to 14 residues. Germline V CDR1 and CDR2: MNHEY, SVGAGI. The CDR3 loop is CASSRTRPNGAQYF. CDR3 in DNA: TGTGCCAGCAGCCGCACACGACCCAACGGGGCGCAGTATTTT.

The J gene is TRBJ1-6, the V gene TRBV4-1, with 7 bases aligning to TRBD1. Germline CDR1 MGHRA, CDR2 YSYEKL. V lost 2 bases, J lost 6 bases, and 4 bases stayed unmatched. The CDR3 loop spans 15 amino acids. The CDR3 region is CASSQRTGINSPLHF. DNA of the CDR3: TGCGCCAGCAGCCAACGGACAGGAATTAATTCACCCCTCCACTTT.

The chain couples TRBV5-1 to TRBJ1-1, with 12 bases aligning to TRBD1. V was pared by 0 bases and J by 3 bases, with 6 bases of the junction left unmatched. The CDR3 is 17 amino acids. Germline V gene data show CDR1 as SGHRS and CDR2 as YFSETQ. Here the CDR3 DNA reads TGCGCCAGCAGCTTGGGGGACAGGGGGCAAGTGGACACTGAAGCTTTCTTT. Its translation is CASSLGDRGQVDTEAFF.

This chain joins TRBV24-1 and TRBJ2-3; 15 positions agree with TRBD2. CDR1 and CDR2 from the germline V gene are KGHDR and SFDVKD. This CDR3 spans 16 amino acids. V lost 4 bases and J lost 5; bases outside the gene matches: 3. The DNA of the CDR3 is TGTGCCACCAGTGACCCGGGACTAGCGGGGGGAGATACGCAGTATTTT. It is translated as CATSDPGLAGGDTQYF.

This clone was observed a few times. The chain links TRBV29-1 to TRBJ1-5, with 7 positions matching TRBD1. With V trimmed by 7 bases and J by 6 bases, 6 bases remained unmatched. CDR3 length equals 12 residues. Germline V lookup: CDR1 SQVTM, CDR2 ANQGSEA. The CDR3 nucleotides are TGCAGCGCCCGGGAGGGGGCTCAGCCCCAGCATTTT. Its translation is CSAREGAQPQHF.

This clone appeared a few times. The gene calls are TRBV27 and TRBJ1-2; tentatively, D is TRBD1 (6 bases). Germline V lookup: CDR1 MNHEY, CDR2 SMNVEV (reference sequence). This CDR3 is 16 amino acids long. The V end lost 2 bases, the J end lost 4 bases, and 17 bases lay between the germline ends. The CDR3 region has the DNA TGTGCCAGCAGTTTACGCCCCCGGGACATGGTCTATGGCTACACCTTC. It specifies CASSLRPRDMVYGYTF.

The V call is TRBV28, the J call TRBJ2-7; 7 bases match TRBD2. CDR1 is MDHEN, CDR2 SYDVKM, per germline. With 10 bases clipped from V and 0 bases from J, the junction kept 6 bases outside the gene matches. The CDR3 extends over 13 amino acids. The CDR3 sequence: CATLAAYSYEQYF. The CDR3 DNA reads as TGTGCCACCCTAGCGGCCTACTCCTACGAGCAGTACTTC.

The chain is built from TRBV11-1 and TRBJ1-2; 7 bases match TRBD1. J was trimmed by 10 bases and V by 1 base; bases with no gene match: 6. Germline V gene data show CDR1 as SGHAT and CDR2 as FQDESV (reference sequence). The CDR3 loop spans 13 amino acids. The CDR3 is CASSLEGTADYTF. The CDR3 DNA is TGTGCCAGCAGCTTAGAGGGGACAGCAGACTACACCTTC.

The chain recombines TRBV24-1 with TRBJ2-2, with TRBD2 matching 12 bases. The CDR3 extends over 20 amino acids. Germline CDR1 and CDR2: KGHDR and SFDVKD. Trimming cost V 4 bases and J 1 base; bases outside gene matches: 12. The CDR3 region has the DNA TGTGCCACCAGTGACCCCCTGGCTAGCGGGAGGGACAGGAACACCGGGGAGCTGTTTTTT. Translating it yields CATSDPLASGRDRNTGELFF.

This chain joins TRBV9 and TRBJ2-3; D unclear. This CDR3 spans 14 amino acids. V was trimmed by 0 bases and J by 3 bases, leaving 8 bases between them. Germline CDR1 SGDLS, CDR2 YYNGEE. CDR3 bases: TGTGCCAGCAGCGTAGCAGTCCCTACAGATACGCAGTATTTT. Its translation: CASSVAVPTDTQYF.

The rearrangement links TRBV19 to TRBJ1-1, with D maybe TRBD1 (6 bases). The V end was cut by 9 bases, the J end by 0 bases, with 17 bases between. CDR1 is LNHDA and CDR2 is SQIVND in the germline V gene (reference sequence). This CDR3 has 15 amino acids. The CDR3: CASLRPGQMNTEAFF. CDR3 DNA: TGTGCCAGCCTAAGACCCGGACAGATGAACACTGAAGCTTTCTTT.

This rearrangement joins TRBV24-1 to TRBJ1-1; TRBD1 is a possible D gene (6 bases). There are 13 residues in the CDR3. Trimming removed 4 bases at V and 7 bases at J, with 12 bases between. CDR1 and CDR2 (germline): KGHDR, SFDVKD. CDR3 region: CATSDPGHFEAFF. The CDR3 region has the DNA TGTGCCACCAGTGACCCGGGACACTTTGAAGCTTTCTTT.

This sequence joins TRBV3-1 (or the pseudogene TRBV3-2) and TRBJ1-4; D call uncertain. CDR3 length: 14 amino acids. Trimming removed 0 bases from V and 6 bases from J, with 8 bases in between. The germline V gene encodes CDR1 LGHDT and CDR2 YNNKEL (reference sequence). The CDR3 nucleotides are TGTGCCAGCAGCCAAGAATCAGGTCATGAAAAACTGTTTTTT. This sequence encodes CASSQESGHEKLFF.

This clone was observed a handful of times. The chain has TRBV7-9 and TRBJ1-2; D ambiguous. The germline gives CDR1 SEHNR, CDR2 FQNEAQ (reference sequence). Trimming cost V 4 bases and J 5 bases, with 11 bases left between them. The CDR3 loop spans 13 amino acids. The CDR3 sequence: CASSSGGGYGYTF. DNA of the CDR3: TGTGCCAGCAGCTCCGGCGGCGGTTATGGCTACACCTTC.

The chain employs TRBV7-3 and TRBJ2-2; D not resolved. The germline V gene has CDR1 SGHTA and CDR2 FQGTGA. CDR3 length equals 15 residues. V shed 5 bases and J shed 4 bases, with 14 bases lying between them. CDR3 DNA sequence: TGTGCCAGCAGCCCCCTAAGAGGTGGCACCGGGGAGCTGTTTTTT. This sequence encodes CASSPLRGGTGELFF.

This clone was observed many times. This chain connects TRBV7-8 to TRBJ1-5; D is unclear. Trimming took 5 bases from V and 9 from J, leaving 11 bases between them. The CDR3 contains 12 residues. Germline lookup yields CDR1 SGHVS and CDR2 FQNEAQ. The CDR3 reads CASSATRGPQHF. The CDR3 coding sequence is TGTGCCAGCAGCGCGACCCGGGGGCCCCAGCATTTT.

CDR3 DNA: TGTGCCAGCAGCCCAGAAAACAGGGTTGAGGGAAAACTGTTTTTT. It encodes CASSPENRVEGKLFF. This sequence joins TRBV5-4 and TRBJ1-4; the D gene is possibly TRBD1 (6 bases). CDR3 length: 15 residues. V lost 4 bases, J lost 10 bases, and 20 bases lay in between. Germline loops: CDR1 SGHNT, CDR2 YYREEE (reference sequence). The full variable domain, rest sourced from reference TRBV5-4 and TRBJ1-4, is ETGVTQSPTHLIKTRGQQVTLRCSSQSGHNTVSWYQQALGQGPQFIFQYYREEENGRGNFPPRFSGLQFPNYSSELNVNALELDDSALYLCASSPENRVEGKLFFGSGTQLSVL.

The chain carries TRBV11-3 and TRBJ1-1; D not certain. V shed 2 bases and J shed 6 bases, with 13 bases lying between them. CDR1 and CDR2 from the germline V gene are SGHNT and YENEEA. The CDR3 is made up of 14 amino acids. Written as DNA, the CDR3 is TGTGCCAGCAGCTTATCCTCTAGAGACCCTGAAGCTTTCTTT. Its translation is CASSLSSRDPEAFF.

This clone is a singleton in its sample. The chain employs TRBV18 and TRBJ1-6; TRBD1 matches 7 bases. CDR3 length: 17 amino acids. Germline assignment: CDR1 KGHSH and CDR2 LQKENI. V lost 1 base and J lost 7; bases outside the gene matches: 10. Here the CDR3 DNA reads TGTGCCAGCTCACCACGGTGGACACAGGGGCAGAATTCACCCCTCCACTTT. This sequence encodes CASSPRWTQGQNSPLHF.

The CDR3 DNA follows: TGTGCCAGCAGCGACCAGAAGAGGGGGACTGAAGCTTTCTTT. Protein product: CASSDQKRGTEAFF. The chain links TRBV5-4 to TRBJ1-1, with D possibly being TRBD1 (6 bases). V was clipped by 4 bases and J by 5 bases, with 15 bases between them. The CDR3 totals 14 residues. CDR1 and CDR2 (germline): SGHNT, YYREEE (reference sequence).

V gene TRBV30 combines with J gene TRBJ1-3; the D is unclear. Germline CDR1 GTSNPN, CDR2 SVGIG (reference sequence). V shed 4 bases and J shed 0 bases, with 10 bases lying between them. The CDR3 extends over 14 amino acids. CDR3 nucleotide sequence: TGTGCCTGGACTCTCGGTTCCTCTGGAAACACCATATATTTT. It encodes CAWTLGSSGNTIYF.

The chain combines TRBV19 with TRBJ1-5; a weak D match, TRBD1 (5 bases). The CDR3 runs to 15 residues. Germline V gives CDR1 LNHDA, CDR2 SQIVND (reference sequence). Trimming cost V 5 bases and J 6 bases, with 17 bases left between them. The CDR3 here is CASSFPPGGGQPQHF. In nucleotides, the CDR3 is TGTGCCAGTAGTTTCCCTCCGGGGGGAGGTCAGCCCCAGCATTTT.

The rearrangement uses TRBV30 and TRBJ1-4, with TRBD1 as a possible D gene (5 bases). Trimming cost V 1 base and J 8 bases, with 14 bases left between them. The CDR3 loop spans 14 amino acids. Germline V lookup: CDR1 GTSNPN, CDR2 SVGIG (reference sequence). CDR3 in amino acids: CAWSGGGWNEKLFF. The DNA for the CDR3 is TGTGCCTGGAGTGGCGGGGGATGGAACGAAAAACTGTTTTTT.

In its sample, this clone was seen a few times. The CDR3 DNA reads as TGCAGCCACAGGGGAAACACCGGGGAGCTGTTTTTT. Its translation is CSHRGNTGELFF. The rearrangement links TRBV29-1 to TRBJ2-2; TRBD1 matches 7 bases. Germline V gives CDR1 SQVTM, CDR2 ANQGSEA. V trimming: 8 bases; J trimming: 2 bases; junction bases outside the gene matches: 2. The CDR3 has 12 amino acids.